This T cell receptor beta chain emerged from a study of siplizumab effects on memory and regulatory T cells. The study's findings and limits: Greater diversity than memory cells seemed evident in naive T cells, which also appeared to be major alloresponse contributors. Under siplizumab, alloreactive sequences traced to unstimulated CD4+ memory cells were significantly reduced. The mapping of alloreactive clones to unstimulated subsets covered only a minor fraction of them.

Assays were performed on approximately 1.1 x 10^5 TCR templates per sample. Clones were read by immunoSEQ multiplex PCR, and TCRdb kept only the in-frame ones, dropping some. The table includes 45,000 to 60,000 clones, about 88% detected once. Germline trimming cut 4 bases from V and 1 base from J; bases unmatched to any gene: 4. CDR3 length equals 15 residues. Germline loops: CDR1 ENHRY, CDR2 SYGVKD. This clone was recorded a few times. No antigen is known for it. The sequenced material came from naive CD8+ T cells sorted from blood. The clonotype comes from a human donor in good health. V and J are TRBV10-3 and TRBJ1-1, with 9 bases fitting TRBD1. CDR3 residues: CAISVTGGENTEAFF. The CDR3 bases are TGTGCCATCAGTGTCACAGGGGGCGAGAACACTGAAGCTTTCTTT.